This T cell receptor beta chain was recorded in a study of control samples from healthy donors and cancer patients. Deletions cut 4 bases from V and 4 bases from J, with 26 bases between. The CDR3 is made up of 18 amino acids. In germline, CDR1 is SGHTS, CDR2 YDEGEE. Method: immunoSEQ multiplex PCR; TCRdb's copy keeps in-frame clones and lacks some. The data hold about 94,000 clones, with 90% observed a single time. The source of this sequence is a woman in her late teens or twenties in good health. This sequence joins TRBV5-8 and TRBJ1-2, with TRBD1 as a possible D gene (5 bases). The sequenced sample was blood. CDR3 in amino acids: CASSEGWGEPKAGYGYTF. In DNA form, the CDR3 reads TGTGCCAGCAGCGAGGGCTGGGGGGAACCTAAGGCGGGCTATGGCTACACCTTC.